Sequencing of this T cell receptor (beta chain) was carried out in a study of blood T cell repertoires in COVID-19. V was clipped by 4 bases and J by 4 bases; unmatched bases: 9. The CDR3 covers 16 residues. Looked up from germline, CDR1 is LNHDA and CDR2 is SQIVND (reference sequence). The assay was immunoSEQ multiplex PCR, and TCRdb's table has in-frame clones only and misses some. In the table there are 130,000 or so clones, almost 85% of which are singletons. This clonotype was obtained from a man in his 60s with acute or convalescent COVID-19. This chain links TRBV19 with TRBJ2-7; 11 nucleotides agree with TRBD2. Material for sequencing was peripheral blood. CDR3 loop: CASSTQTSGRQYEQYF. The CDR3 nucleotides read TGTGCCAGTAGTACACAAACTAGCGGGAGACAATACGAGCAGTACTTC.